This TCR beta chain was obtained from a study of human T cells and chemical hapten exposure. Study as a whole: After 6 days, upper back 0.01% DPC patch tests were scored. Slight differences in pooled library volume were the main source of varying TCR yields across samples.

The CDR3 spans 15 residues. Germline lookup yields CDR1 MDHEN and CDR2 SYDVKM. V lost 3 bases to trimming and J lost 0 bases, with 10 bases between them. Study-wide results and limits: In the PT1 data, expanded TCR counts showed a positive correlation with patch test score.

The sample's time point: pre-sensitization, week 0. Treatment given: therapeutic diphenylcyclopropenone sensitization with weekly scalp DPC. Before extraction, the whole blood was not fractionated, and total RNA was taken from it. TCRdb independently ran MiXCR on the RACE reads; one entry per CDR3 protein. The sample has a few hundred thousand distinct CDR3 sequences; approximately 8.4% are singletons. This clonotype was seen ten or more times. Antigen unknown. The sequenced sample was whole blood, obtained in connection with sensitization to the hapten diphenylcyclopropenone (DPC). This clonotype was sampled from a woman aged 40 to 50 with alopecia areata. Some clones in this sample may be carry-over from other donors' samples. The chain uses TRBV28 and TRBJ2-3, with D uncertain. The CDR3 region has the DNA TGTGCCAGCAGTTTTTCCCACCCTAGCACAGATACGCAGTATTTT. Protein sequence: CASSFSHPSTDTQYF.